This TCR beta chain came from a study of cytomegalovirus exposure and HLA in healthy donors. Study-wide points: V- and J-gene trimming in TCR beta was tied to a missense DCLRE1C variant by an analysis performed later. An analysis was carried out at a later point. It showed that HLA-associated TCR beta chains were more clonally expanded than equally common non-associated chains. As confirmed in vitro, three CMV-associated chains were specific for CMV antigens.

To note about this clone: Antigen specificity is unknown.

Both 60 Vbeta primers and 13 Jbeta primers went into the PCR. Using immunoSEQ multiplex PCR, the repertoire was profiled, and TCRdb retains in-frame clones only, with some absent. Here the sample table reports about 170,000 clones. Germline V gene sequence: CDR1 KGHSH, CDR2 LQKENI. The CDR3 is 17 amino acids. The V and J ends lost 3 bases and 4 bases, in that order; junction bases with no gene match: 7. The sequence came from a woman aged 18-35 years in good health and CMV-seropositive. The chain joins TRBV18 to TRBJ2-5; TRBD2 matches 14 bases. Sequences were obtained from PBMCs. The CDR3 nucleotides read TGTGCCAGCTCACCCGAGCGAGGGACTAGCGGGGGAGAGACCCAGTACTTC. Translation gives CASSPERGTSGGETQYF.